What follows are 4 T cell receptor beta chains derived from one specimen sequenced in a study of T cell responses to AZD1222 COVID-19 vaccine. TCRdb's copy holds only in-frame clones and misses some; the assay was immunoSEQ multiplex PCR. The table includes 150,000 or so clones, roughly 88% detected once. The sample consisted of peripheral blood, taken on day 0 of AZD1222 vaccination. These receptors all come from an adult in good health.

This chain uses TRBV30 with TRBJ2-5; D may be TRBD2 (5 bases). This CDR3 contains 13 residues. CDR1 is GTSNPN, CDR2 SVGIG, per germline (reference sequence). V lost 1 base, J lost 1 base, and 7 bases lay in between. CDR3 sequence reads: CAWSGAAQETQYF. The CDR3 DNA follows: TGTGCCTGGAGTGGAGCGGCCCAAGAGACCCAGTACTTC.

The chain is built from TRBV2 and TRBJ1-2; unclear D gene. Trimming took 7 bases from V and 5 from J, leaving 14 bases between them. Looked up from germline, CDR1 is SNHLY and CDR2 is FYNNEI. This CDR3 has 13 amino acids. CDR3 protein: CASILAVGYGYTF. The DNA for the CDR3 is TGTGCCAGCATCCTTGCGGTGGGGTATGGCTACACCTTC.

V usage is TRBV27 and J usage is TRBJ2-3, with D uncertain. The germline V gene has CDR1 MNHEY and CDR2 SMNVEV (reference sequence). The CDR3 is made up of 11 amino acids. Deletions cut 3 bases from V and 4 bases from J, with 2 bases between. CDR3 sequence: CASSLADTQYF. For the CDR3, the DNA is TGTGCCAGCAGTTTGGCAGATACGCAGTATTTT.

The chain links TRBV19 to TRBJ1-2; 10 bases fit TRBD1. Germline V lookup: CDR1 LNHDA, CDR2 SQIVND (reference sequence). V lost 5 bases, J lost 1 base, and 10 bases stayed unmatched. CDR3 length: 17 amino acids. The CDR3 sequence is CASSSDGQGVLNYGYTF. The CDR3 DNA reads as TGTGCCAGTAGTTCGGATGGACAGGGGGTTCTTAACTATGGCTACACCTTC.